Each of the 17 T cell receptor beta chains below was sequenced from the same sample in a study of control samples from healthy donors and cancer patients. The data were produced by immunoSEQ multiplex PCR, yet TCRdb's version contains in-frame clones alone and is incomplete. The table lists over 200,000 clones, roughly 87% of them singletons. Sequenced input: PBMCs. Source of these receptors: an older woman with lung cancer.

The chain employs TRBV5-1 and TRBJ2-2, with no clear D. Germline assignment: CDR1 SGHRS and CDR2 YFSETQ. CDR3 length equals 15 residues. Trimming removed 3 bases from V and 2 bases from J, with 11 bases in between. The CDR3 sequence: CASSSDLANTGELFF. In nucleotides, the CDR3 is TGCGCCAGCAGCTCTGACTTAGCTAACACCGGGGAGCTGTTTTTT.

The CDR3 region is CASSPSGGDQPQHF. Written as DNA, the CDR3 is TGTGCCAGCTCACCATCAGGGGGTGATCAGCCCCAGCATTTT. This chain links TRBV18 with TRBJ1-5; 7 bases agree with TRBD1. CDR1 and CDR2 from the germline V gene are KGHSH and LQKENI. V was pared by 2 bases and J by 5 bases, with 3 bases of the junction left unmatched. The CDR3 consists of 14 residues.

This clone was found once. This chain uses TRBV24-1 with TRBJ1-4; 9 bases are a match to TRBD1. V was pared by 3 bases and J by 7 bases, with 8 bases of the junction left unmatched. CDR1 KGHDR and CDR2 SFDVKD come from the germline V gene. The CDR3 spans 16 residues. The CDR3 sequence is CATSDGGRDRVEKLFF. The CDR3 DNA reads TGTGCCACCAGTGATGGGGGCCGGGACAGGGTTGAAAAACTGTTTTTT.

This chain links TRBV18 with TRBJ1-1, with TRBD1 as a possible D gene (6 bases). The CDR3 runs 15 residues. The V end lost 1 base, the J end lost 6 bases, and 15 bases lay between the germline ends. CDR1 is KGHSH, CDR2 LQKENI, per germline. The CDR3, as DNA: TGTGCCAGCTCACCACAAGGCGGGGGGCTTTCTGAAGCTTTCTTT. This gives the protein CASSPQGGGLSEAFF.

The chain employs TRBV6-2 or TRBV6-3 and TRBJ2-7; 9 bases are a match to TRBD2. The germline V gene has CDR1 MNHEY and CDR2 SVGEGT. J lost 6 bases, V lost 5 bases, and 11 bases had no gene match. The CDR3 totals 15 residues. In nucleotides, the CDR3 is TGTGCCAGCAGTCACGGCGGAGCGGGGGGTGGCGAGCAGTACTTC. Residues: CASSHGGAGGGEQYF.

This chain uses TRBV7-2 with TRBJ2-2; a weak D match, TRBD1 (5 bases). The CDR3 sequence is 14 residues long. The germline V gene encodes CDR1 SGHTA and CDR2 FQGNSA. Trimming stripped 5 bases from V and 0 bases from J, with 7 bases between. The CDR3 reads CASSETANTGELFF. CDR3 nucleotides: TGTGCCAGCAGCGAGACAGCGAACACCGGGGAGCTGTTTTTT. The whole variable domain, filled in from reference TRBV7-2 and TRBJ2-2, reads GAGVSQSPSNKVTEKGKDVELRCDPISGHTALYWYRQSLGQGLEFLIYFQGNSAPDKSGLPSDRFSAERTGGSVSTLTIQRTQQEDSAVYLCASSETANTGELFFGEGSRLTVL.

The rearrangement joins TRBV5-5 to TRBJ1-1; D not certain. This CDR3 region has 13 residues. Trimming cost V 0 bases and J 3 bases, with 6 bases left between them. The V gene's germline CDR1 is SGHKS and CDR2 YYEKEE (reference sequence). The CDR3 spells CASSLAVYTEAFF. CDR3 in DNA: TGTGCCAGCAGCTTGGCGGTGTACACTGAAGCTTTCTTT.

This rearrangement joins TRBV11-3 to TRBJ2-1; 10 nucleotides line up with TRBD1. The trim removed 0 bases at V and 5 bases at J, leaving 4 bases unmatched. Germline-derived CDR1 and CDR2 are SGHNT and YENEEA. The CDR3 contains 16 residues. DNA of the CDR3: TGTGCCAGCAGCTTAGAAGGGACAGGGGCCCACAATGAGCAGTTCTTC. Its protein is CASSLEGTGAHNEQFF.

The chain links TRBV11-3 to TRBJ2-1; D not resolved. Between the trimmed V and J ends, which lost 0 bases and 5 bases, there was a span of 11 bases. This CDR3 has 15 residues. From germline, CDR1 is SGHNT and CDR2 YENEEA. The CDR3 nucleotides read TGTGCCAGCAGCTTAGATAGAGGTAGTCACAATGAGCAGTTCTTC. Translated, it gives CASSLDRGSHNEQFF.

This clone was seen a few times. CDR3 sequence: CASSPIARVDYGYTF. Written as DNA, the CDR3 is TGCGCCAGCAGCCCTATAGCCCGGGTGGACTATGGCTACACCTTC. V and J are TRBV4-1 and TRBJ1-2; D unclear. Trimming removed 4 bases at V and 3 bases at J, with 15 bases between. The germline V gene has CDR1 MGHRA and CDR2 YSYEKL. The CDR3 is made up of 15 amino acids.

The chain couples TRBV6-2 or TRBV6-3 to TRBJ1-2; D remains unclear. The CDR3 is made up of 13 amino acids. Germline assignment: CDR1 MNHEY and CDR2 SVGEGT. Trimming removed 4 bases from V and 2 bases from J, with 8 bases in between. Here the CDR3 reads CASSLSGNYGYTF. CDR3 sequence (DNA): TGTGCCAGCAGTTTGTCTGGGAACTATGGCTACACCTTC.

The V call is TRBV29-1, the J call TRBJ2-3, with D unresolved. Germline values: CDR1 SQVTM, CDR2 ANQGSEA. The CDR3 totals 12 residues. The V end was cut by 4 bases, the J end by 0 bases, with 5 bases between. CDR3 DNA: TGCAGCGTTGGCGGCAGCACAGATACGCAGTATTTT. It specifies CSVGGSTDTQYF.

This chain connects TRBV6-5 to TRBJ1-5; D not resolved. The CDR3 has 14 residues. The ends were cut back, 0 bases at V and 0 bases at J, with 3 bases in the middle. CDR1 is MNHEY and CDR2 is SVGAGI in the germline V gene. The CDR3: CASSYSYSNQPQHF. As DNA, the CDR3 is TGTGCCAGCAGTTACTCGTATAGCAATCAGCCCCAGCATTTT.

The chain carries TRBV28 and TRBJ2-7; maybe TRBD2 (6 bases). With 6 bases removed from V and 2 bases from J, the gap between germline ends came to 17 bases. The CDR3 sequence is 15 residues long. Germline CDR1 is MDHEN and CDR2 is SYDVKM. As DNA, the CDR3 is TGTGCCAGCAGCCCCGTGGTAGCGGATCCCTACGAGCAGTACTTC. As protein: CASSPVVADPYEQYF.

The V and J genes are TRBV9 and TRBJ2-1; 7 bases fit TRBD2. CDR1 is SGDLS, CDR2 YYNGEE, per germline. The CDR3 spans 15 residues. V lost 0 bases to trimming and J lost 7 bases; unmatched junction nucleotides: 7. The CDR3 DNA is TGTGCCAGCAGCGTAGAGAGACTAGCCGGAAATGAGCAGTTCTTC. Translation gives CASSVERLAGNEQFF.

The V call is TRBV7-3, the J call TRBJ2-2; tentatively, D is TRBD2 (7 bases). The V end was cut by 2 bases, the J end by 5 bases, with 12 bases between. Germline values: CDR1 SGHTA, CDR2 FQGTGA. The CDR3 consists of 15 residues. The CDR3 reads CASSLSGGRTGELFF. The CDR3 DNA follows: TGTGCCAGCAGCTTATCCGGGGGGCGTACCGGGGAGCTGTTTTTT.

The V and J genes are TRBV9 and TRBJ2-3, with 8 nucleotides matching TRBD1. This CDR3 spans 14 amino acids. The germline gives CDR1 SGDLS, CDR2 YYNGEE. The V segment lost 7 bases and the J segment 3 bases; nucleotides outside the gene matches: 7. The CDR3 nucleotides are TGTGCCAGCGGACAGGGTTCTGGTACAGATACGCAGTATTTT. Its translation is CASGQGSGTDTQYF.